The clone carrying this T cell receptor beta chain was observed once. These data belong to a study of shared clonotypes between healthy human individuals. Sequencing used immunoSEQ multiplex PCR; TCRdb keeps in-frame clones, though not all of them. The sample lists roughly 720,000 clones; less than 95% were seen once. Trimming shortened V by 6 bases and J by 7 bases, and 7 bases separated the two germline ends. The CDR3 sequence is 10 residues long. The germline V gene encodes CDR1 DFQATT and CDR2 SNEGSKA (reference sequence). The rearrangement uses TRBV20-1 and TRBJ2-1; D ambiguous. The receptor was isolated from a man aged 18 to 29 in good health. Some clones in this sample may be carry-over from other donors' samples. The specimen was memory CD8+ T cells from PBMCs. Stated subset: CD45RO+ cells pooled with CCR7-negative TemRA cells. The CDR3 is CSAARNEQFF. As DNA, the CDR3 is TGCAGTGCGGCAAGGAATGAGCAGTTCTTC.